This passage covers 9 T cell receptor beta chains from one sample sequenced in a study of Ad26.COV2.S vaccination and SARS-CoV-2 variants. Here immunoSEQ multiplex PCR was the method, and the copy in TCRdb shows in-frame clones only, minus some. The table has hundreds of thousands of clones, 75% to 90% seen once; the top ten hold roughly 10%. The sample's treatment: 19 received Ad26.COV2.S at low or high dose, single or two shots; several received placebo; per-sample allocation not given. Day 63 after the first vaccine or placebo injection was the time point for sampling. The material was peripheral blood, obtained in a trial of Ad26.COV2.S vaccine versus placebo. The receptors come from a person between 18 and 60 years old who received the Ad26.COV2.S COVID-19 vaccine or a placebo.

The chain combines TRBV6-5 with TRBJ1-4, with a possible D match to TRBD1 (5 bases). V was pared by 5 bases and J by 0 bases, with 10 bases between. Germline-derived CDR1 and CDR2 are MNHEY and SVGAGI. The CDR3 is 15 amino acids. This chain's CDR3 is CASSPGGTTNEKLFF. CDR3 bases: TGTGCCAGCAGTCCGGGGGGGACAACTAATGAAAAACTGTTTTTT.

The V gene is TRBV5-4, the J gene TRBJ2-7; 8 nucleotides agree with TRBD1. J lost 1 base, V lost 6 bases, and 9 bases had no gene match. Germline V gene lookup returns CDR1 SGHNT and CDR2 YYREEE (reference sequence). CDR3 length equals 15 residues. The CDR3 loop reads CASINRQGSSYEQYF. The DNA for the CDR3 is TGTGCCAGCATCAATAGACAGGGGTCGTCCTACGAGCAGTACTTC.

The chain uses TRBV24-1 and TRBJ2-2; D not certain. V lost 4 bases and J 4 bases, leaving 18 bases between the germline ends. Germline V gene data show CDR1 as KGHDR and CDR2 as SFDVKD. This CDR3 region has 17 residues. In DNA, the CDR3 is TGTGCCACCAGTGACTATGCCGCGACTGGGTCCACCGGGGAGCTGTTTTTT. It codes for CATSDYAATGSTGELFF.

This clone was counted once. The CDR3 DNA follows: TGTGCCAGCAGTTCTCAGGGGATGAACACTGAAGCTTTCTTT. Its translation: CASSSQGMNTEAFF. The chain has TRBV28 and TRBJ1-1, with D possibly being TRBD1 (6 bases). CDR1 MDHEN and CDR2 SYDVKM come from the germline V gene. The CDR3 is 14 amino acids. Between the trimmed V and J ends, which lost 4 bases and 0 bases, there was a span of 9 bases.

Here the CDR3 reads CASSLDRGDQPQHF. CDR3 coding DNA: TGTGCCAGCAGCTTGGACAGGGGGGATCAGCCCCAGCATTTT. The chain has TRBV7-8 and TRBJ1-5; 10 bases align to TRBD1. The CDR3 covers 14 residues. Germline V gene data show CDR1 as SGHVS and CDR2 as FQNEAQ. V was clipped by 3 bases and J by 5 bases; unmatched bases: 1.

This sequence joins TRBV6-5 and TRBJ1-4; 7 bases map to TRBD1. CDR3 length: 15 residues. Trimming cost V 4 bases and J 6 bases; bases outside gene matches: 8. Germline assignment: CDR1 MNHEY and CDR2 SVGAGI. CDR3 sequence (DNA): TGTGCCAGCAGTTCTTGGACCGGGACAGATGAAAAACTGTTTTTT. This codes for CASSSWTGTDEKLFF.

The CDR3 nucleotides read TGTGCCAGCAGCTCCCCGACATTAACTAGCGGACCGCTCACAGATACGCAGTATTTT. This sequence encodes CASSSPTLTSGPLTDTQYF. The genes are TRBV7-2 and TRBJ2-3, with 8 bases that match TRBD2. V was pared by 4 bases and J by 2 bases, with 17 bases of the junction left unmatched. The CDR3 extends over 19 amino acids. Germline CDR1 reads SGHTA; CDR2 reads FQGNSA.

The genes are TRBV28 and TRBJ2-5; 7 bases line up with TRBD2. J gave up 1 base and V 6 bases, and 8 bases lay outside the gene matches. This CDR3 is built from 15 residues. The germline gives CDR1 MDHEN, CDR2 SYDVKM. The CDR3 protein is CASSPEPGGQETQYF. The CDR3 DNA reads as TGTGCCAGCAGCCCGGAACCGGGGGGCCAAGAGACCCAGTACTTC.

The CDR3 bases are TGCGCCAGCAGCCAAGATTGGGGAAATTCACCCCTCCACTTT. It translates to CASSQDWGNSPLHF. The chain recombines TRBV4-3 with TRBJ1-6, with D hard to call. V lost 0 bases and J lost 7, with 7 bases in between. Per the germline V gene, CDR1 is LGHNA and CDR2 is YSLEER. There are 14 residues in the CDR3.